This T cell receptor (beta chain) was recovered during a study of memory CD4+ T cells and cytomegalovirus serostatus. Study-level information: Of the healthy Belgian adults, fewer than 10 were CMV seropositive and around 22 seronegative.

TCRdb keeps only in-frame clones here, not all; method: immunoSEQ multiplex PCR. In the table there are under 50,000 clones, about 73% of which are singletons. The CDR3 length is 16 residues. Trimming removed 7 bases from V and 5 bases from J; junction bases left unmatched: 9. Germline V gene lookup returns CDR1 SGHAT and CDR2 FQNNGV. Single viable CD3+CD4+CD8-CD45RO+ cells were sorted as the memory CD4+ T cells. This chain links TRBV11-2 with TRBJ2-2; 11 nucleotides line up with TRBD2. Input material: memory CD4+ T cells from blood. This TCR derives from an adult in good health and CMV-seronegative. The CDR3 loop reads CASTLTSGGSTGELFF. DNA for the CDR3: TGTGCCAGCACCCTAACTAGCGGGGGATCGACCGGGGAGCTGTTTTTT.